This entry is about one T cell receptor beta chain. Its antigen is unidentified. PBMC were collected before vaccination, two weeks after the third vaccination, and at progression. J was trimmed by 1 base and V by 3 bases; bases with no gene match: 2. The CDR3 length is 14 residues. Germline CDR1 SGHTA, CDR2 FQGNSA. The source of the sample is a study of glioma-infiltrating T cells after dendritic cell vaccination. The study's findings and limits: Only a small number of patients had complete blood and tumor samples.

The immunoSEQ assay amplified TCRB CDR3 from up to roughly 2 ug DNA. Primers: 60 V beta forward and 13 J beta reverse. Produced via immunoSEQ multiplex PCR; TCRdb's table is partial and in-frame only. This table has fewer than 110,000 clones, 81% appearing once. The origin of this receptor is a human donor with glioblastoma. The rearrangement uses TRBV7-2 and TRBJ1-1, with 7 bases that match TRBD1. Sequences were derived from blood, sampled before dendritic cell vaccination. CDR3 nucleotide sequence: TGTGCCAGCAGCTTGCAGGGGGGGAACACTGAAGCTTTCTTT. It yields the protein CASSLQGGNTEAFF.